Below, one TCR beta chain is given with its context. Which antigen it targets is not known. Per-nucleotide qualities are absent, and no much larger clonotype sits a single base away. Receptor amplification or capture employed the immunoSEQ multiplex PCR assay. For the multiplex PCR, a mixture combining 60 forward primers for TCR Vbeta segments and 13 reverse primers for TCR Jbeta segments was used. The CDR3 region of rearranged TCR beta genes was amplified from genomic DNA with a multiplex PCR assay. On the Illumina HiSeq System, the amplified TCR beta libraries were sequenced as 87-base-pair reads. The original pipeline was this. Across the 700 or so repertoires, a later analysis counted some 80 million unique TCR beta chains, approximately 10 million of which were shared by at least two donors. Raw reads were error-corrected and collapsed into unique sequences by a nearest-neighbor algorithm in which closely related sequences were merged to remove PCR and sequencing errors. CDR3 sequences were aligned to IMGT reference sequences to assign V, D and J gene segments. For a sequence to be retained, a match of at least six nucleotides was required to both a V gene segment and a J gene segment. Rearrangements were called productive when the CDR3 lacked stop codons and stayed in frame with V and J; all others were non-productive. Following IMGT convention, CDR3 was defined as the stretch from the second conserved V-encoded cysteine up to the conserved J-encoded phenylalanine. The earlier analysis of about 610 of the donors excluded sequences that lacked an unambiguous match to a single V gene segment. An earlier analysis of 587 of the donors called V segments functional above 56.7% productive rearrangements and segregating when the between-donor standard deviation exceeded 5%. To diagnose cytomegalovirus status from the catalog of TCR beta chain sequences, a statistical classification framework was built. In a later analysis, V and J genes were assigned by comparing TCR nucleotide sequences against IMGT/GENE-DB human TR gene sequences. Using the TCRdist pipeline, a later analysis assigned CDR3 sequences along with most-parsimonious VDJ recombination scenarios. In a later analysis, each TCR beta chain was defined by its CDR3 amino acid sequence together with its V-gene family, and reads without a unique V-gene family were excluded. To address suspected cross-contamination and a sequencing artifact, a later analysis removed 592 highly shared, low-generation-probability nucleotide sequences. For each public chain, a later analysis derived a clonal expansion index from normalized ranks of inferred template counts within each repertoire. A later analysis computed generation probabilities with a VDJ recombination model fitted to out-of-frame rearrangements, and checked the results against IGoR. Hypergeometric tests were used in a later analysis to score TCR-TCR, TCR-HLA and TCR-CMV co-occurrence, with a repertoire-size bias correction applied to the TCR pairs. To estimate false discovery rates, a later analysis permuted the HLA or CMV assignments 20 times. In a later analysis, co-occurring TCRs were grouped using DBSCAN, with TCRdist sequence similarity added in when clustering inside HLA-allele-positive subsets. For co-occurrence clustering, repertoires with fewer than 30,000 or more than 120,000 public chains were excluded, along with five repertoires with anomalous nucleotide sharing. Drawn from immuneACCESS, this table holds only the in-frame rearrangements with V and J called that TCRdb kept. Clones are partly lost; checked studies trace under half to an unresolved V gene and leave the rest unexplained. V and J calls and clone size come straight from that table; D and trimming were deduced from the DNA. The sample table shows over 150,000 clones, and about 80% are seen once. The ten biggest clones cover about 4.7% of the sample.

The sample comes from a study of cytomegalovirus exposure and HLA in healthy donors (dated by TCRdb to about 2017). About the investigation overall: An earlier analysis of some 500 of the donors reported 250 to 300 Gb of sequence data and some 100 million unique TCR beta sequences from 150 million to 200 million T cells. Rather than using new phenotypic data, the later analysis identified candidate immune exposures from TCR beta sequences and from how often those sequences occurred across donors. Every repertoire in the discovery cohort had been generated on one and the same sequencing platform. The genetic ancestry cluster associated with self-reported Caucasian donors included around 76% of the roughly 400 genotyped donors. In a later genetic analysis, genome-wide SNP genotypes for about three fifths of the roughly 670 donors were used, and that subset was treated as a discovery cohort. Typing coverage differed by locus: A, B, C, DRB1 and DQB1 were typed in roughly 620-630 donors, DQA1 in about 560, DPA1 in 600 to 610, and DPB1 in just under 480. Among some 410 genotyped donors of the cohort, an average of 235,054 unique TCR beta nucleotide sequences were sequenced per donor, roughly 20% of them non-productive. Using immunosequencing, the study profiled T cell repertoires from 666 subjects and related those repertoires to cytomegalovirus serostatus. To predict cytomegalovirus infection status, the study combined high-throughput TCR immunosequencing, statistical association of individual TCRs with disease status, and machine learning. Four to six DR-DQ haplotypes were handled as single units for association and clustering, since linkage in the cohort was strong. In an earlier analysis of over 550 of the donors, high-throughput TCR beta sequencing was used to judge whether each TCR beta V gene segment behaved as functional or pseudogenic. In a later analysis, previously published TCR beta repertoires from hundreds of donors were re-analyzed and high-resolution HLA genotyping was added so that TCR occurrence patterns could be studied. An early release covering roughly 600 HLA-typed donors comprised about 290 gigabases of sequencing data and around 80 million unique TCR sequences. Donor age, sex, ethnicity and CMV serostatus were compiled together with the repertoire data. The aim of the study was to test whether cataloging public T cell receptors could identify signatures of past pathogen exposure. Both class I and class II loci were covered by HLA typing, at four-digit resolution. Along with the roughly 670-subject first cohort, a separate validation cohort of 120 different subjects was used. The study at large found these results: Compared with equally common non-associated chains, HLA-associated TCR beta chains in a later analysis were more clonally expanded and had lower generation probabilities. Because HLA typing was unavailable for some donors at each locus, only the typed subset was used in association tests. According to a later analysis, parvovirus B19, influenza, CMV and Epstein-Barr virus appeared linked to several top co-occurrence clusters. The only immune exposure information available for the cohort was CMV serostatus. Three of the identified cytomegalovirus-associated TCR beta chains were confirmed in vitro to be specific for cytomegalovirus antigens. Specific HLA alleles were associated with around 18,000 TCR beta sequences at a false discovery rate of 0.05 in a later analysis. Most TCR sequences were observed very rarely across donors, whereas some public TCRs were present in many individuals. Because the 87-base-pair reads could not distinguish some IMGT-functional V segments, including TRBV6-2 and TRBV6-3, those segments were excluded. The authors suggested that the approach could potentially be extended to other disease states and immunological phenotypes. Broadly in line with IMGT annotations, most TCR beta V segments showed up in productive rearrangements about 87% or about 30% of the time in an earlier analysis of a few hundred of the donors. Cytomegalovirus status was reported to be diagnosed by the classifier with high specificity and sensitivity in both the original and validation cohorts. Strong co-occurrence of HLA alleles, especially DR and DQ, made assigning TCR associations to individual alleles difficult. A later analysis found that TCR association rates varied across HLA loci, with DRB1 alleles showing the most associated TCRs and HLA-C alleles the fewest. In a later analysis, most CMV-associated TCR beta chains were found to appear HLA-restricted, with HLA associations seemingly driven largely by CMV exposure. Linkage disequilibrium might explain the correlated functional status among segregating V segments, but an unknown experimental factor could not be ruled out. The cohort was sequenced for TCR beta chains only, and without alpha or paired-chain data the features that could be detected were limited. V-gene and J-gene trimming of TCR beta chains was associated with a missense DCLRE1C variant in a later genetic analysis, and the association was replicated in an independent cohort. A cluster of highly shared sequence variants was judged likely to represent a technical artifact of the sequencing pipeline. The study listed 150 to 200 TCR beta chains as associated with cytomegalovirus. A further reported finding was that TCR beta sequences accurately predicted the HLA-A and HLA-B alleles for most subjects in the first cohort. A later genetic analysis reported fewer N-insertions in productive TCRs among donors in an Asian-associated ancestry cluster than the roughly 640-donor mean. Because counts were too low, seventeen rarely observed V segments, including chromosome 9 orphons, were excluded from the earlier analysis of under 650 of the donors. Roughly uniform sequencing depth across donors was assumed in presence/absence analyses, although this assumption may not hold.

The cohort consisted of 650 to 700 healthy bone marrow donors. At the time of sampling, all cohort members were nominally healthy, though unrecorded immune exposures were likely present. The donor was CMV seronegative and belonged to the group of approximately 320 seronegative cohort members. Each donor provided a peripheral blood sample, and peripheral blood mononuclear cells were used for TCR beta sequencing. The Qiagen DNeasy Blood Extraction Kit was used to extract genomic DNA from the blood cell samples. CDR1 and CDR2 (SNHLY, FYNNEI) derive from the germline V gene. Including the terminal cysteine and phenylalanine, the CDR3 comprises 14 residues. Only the CDR3 DNA is retained, 42 bases long and in frame from the first base.

The receptor was derived from a young man in good health and CMV-seronegative. Sequencing was carried out using PBMCs. Here the chain combines TRBV2 and TRBJ2-5, with no reliable assignment of the D segment. The J call is uncertain, as TRBJ2-7 better fits the DNA end. The DNA sequence follows: TGTGCCAGCAGAGGAGAACCTAAGGCCTACGAGCAGTACTTC. Its coded protein is CASRGEPKAYEQYF.